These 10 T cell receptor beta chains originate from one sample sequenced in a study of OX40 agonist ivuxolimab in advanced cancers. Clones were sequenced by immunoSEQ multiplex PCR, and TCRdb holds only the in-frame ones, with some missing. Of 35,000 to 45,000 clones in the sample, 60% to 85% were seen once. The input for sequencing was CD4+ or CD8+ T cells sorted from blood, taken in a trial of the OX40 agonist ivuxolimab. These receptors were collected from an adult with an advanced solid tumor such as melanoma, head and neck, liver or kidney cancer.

The CDR3 DNA reads as TGTGCCAGCACCCTCTTGGCAGATACGCAGTATTTT. This codes for CASTLLADTQYF. The chain links TRBV7-9 to TRBJ2-3; unclear D gene. The germline V and J ends were trimmed by 7 bases and 4 bases, with 9 bases remaining between them. The germline CDR1 and CDR2 sequences are SEHNR and FQNEAQ (reference sequence). CDR3 size: 12 residues.

The CDR3 loop is CASSYESSGANVLTF. The CDR3 nucleotides read TGTGCCAGCAGTTACGAGAGCTCTGGGGCCAACGTCCTGACTTTC. The chain recombines TRBV6-5 with TRBJ2-6; the D is unclear. The ends were cut back, 2 bases at V and 0 bases at J, with 5 bases in the middle. The CDR3 is 15 residues long. Germline CDR1 reads MNHEY; CDR2 reads SVGAGI.

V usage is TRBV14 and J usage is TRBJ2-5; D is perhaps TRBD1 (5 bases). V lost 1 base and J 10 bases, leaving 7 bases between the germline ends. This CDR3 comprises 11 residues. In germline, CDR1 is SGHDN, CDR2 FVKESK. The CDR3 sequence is CASSQAGIQYF. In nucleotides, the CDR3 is TGTGCCAGCAGCCAAGCAGGGATCCAGTACTTC.

The DNA for the CDR3 is TGCGCCAGCAGCCGGGGCCCGGGGGGGACCGGGGAGCTGTTTTTT. This gives the protein CASSRGPGGTGELFF. This rearrangement joins TRBV4-3 to TRBJ2-2; 8 bases match TRBD2. Germline CDR1 and CDR2: LGHNA and YSLEER. Trimming cost V 4 bases and J 5 bases; bases outside gene matches: 6. The CDR3 sequence is 15 residues long.

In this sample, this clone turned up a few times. The CDR3 bases are TGTGCCGGGGCGGGAGGGGAGGAGCTGTTTTTT. Protein: CAGAGGEELFF. V gene TRBV30 combines with J gene TRBJ2-2, with TRBD2 identical over 9 bases. CDR1 GTSNPN and CDR2 SVGIG come from the germline V gene (reference sequence). V dropped 8 bases and J dropped 10; count of bases not matched to a gene: 5. CDR3 length: 11 residues. The full variable domain, completed using reference TRBV30 and TRBJ2-2, is SQTIHQWPATLVQPVGSPLSLECTVEGTSNPNLYWYRQAAGRGLQLLFYSVGIGQISSEVPQNLSASRPQDRQFILSSKKLLLSDSGFYLCAGAGGEELFFGEGSRLTVL.

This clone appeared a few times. The CDR3 nucleotides read TGTGCCAGCAGCCCACACAGGGGGAACACTGAAGCTTTCTTT. Protein product: CASSPHRGNTEAFF. This chain uses TRBV7-8 with TRBJ1-1, with 7 bases aligning to TRBD1. After removal of 5 bases from V and 1 base from J, the junction contained 4 bases not matched to a gene. CDR1 is SGHVS, CDR2 FQNEAQ, per germline. The CDR3 runs to 14 residues.

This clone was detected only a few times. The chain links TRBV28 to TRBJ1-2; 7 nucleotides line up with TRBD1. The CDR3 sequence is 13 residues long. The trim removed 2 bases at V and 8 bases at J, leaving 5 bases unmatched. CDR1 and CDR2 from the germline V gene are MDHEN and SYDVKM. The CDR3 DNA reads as TGTGCCAGCAGTTTAGTCGTAGGGGGCGGCTACACCTTC. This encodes CASSLVVGGGYTF.

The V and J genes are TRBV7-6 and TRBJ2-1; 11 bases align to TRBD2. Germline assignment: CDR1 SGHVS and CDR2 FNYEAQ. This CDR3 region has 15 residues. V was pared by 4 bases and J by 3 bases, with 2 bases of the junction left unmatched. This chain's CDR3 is CASSSTSGSYNEQFF. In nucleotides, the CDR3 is TGTGCCAGCAGCTCCACTAGCGGGAGCTACAATGAGCAGTTCTTC.

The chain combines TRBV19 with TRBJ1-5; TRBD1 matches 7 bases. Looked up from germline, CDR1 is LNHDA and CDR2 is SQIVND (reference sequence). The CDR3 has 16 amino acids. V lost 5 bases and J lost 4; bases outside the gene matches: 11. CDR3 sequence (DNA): TGTGCCAGTAGTGACAGGGCCTCCTCTATTAATCAGCCCCAGCATTTT. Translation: CASSDRASSINQPQHF. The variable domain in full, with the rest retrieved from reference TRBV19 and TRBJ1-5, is DGGITQSPKYLFRKEGQNVTLSCEQNLNHDAMYWYRQDPGQGLRLIYYSQIVNDFQKGDIAEGYSVSREKKESFPLTVTSAQKNPTAFYLCASSDRASSINQPQHFGDGTRLSIL.

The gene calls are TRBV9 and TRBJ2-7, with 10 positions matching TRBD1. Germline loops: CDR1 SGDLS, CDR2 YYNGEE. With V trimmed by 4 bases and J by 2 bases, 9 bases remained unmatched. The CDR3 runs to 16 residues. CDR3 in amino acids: CASSLTGQGGTYEQYF. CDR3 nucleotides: TGTGCCAGCAGCTTAACCGGACAGGGGGGGACCTACGAGCAGTACTTC.